This T cell receptor beta chain originates from a study of cytomegalovirus exposure and HLA in healthy donors. Findings and limits, study-wide: Accurate HLA-A and HLA-B prediction from TCR beta sequences was reported for most subjects. Listed as cytomegalovirus-associated were over 150 TCR beta chains.

This CDR3 has 11 residues. Per the germline V gene, CDR1 is LGHNA and CDR2 is YSLEER. The V end lost 3 bases, the J end lost 7 bases, and 4 bases lay between the germline ends. To note about this clone: Its antigen is currently unknown.

Despite likely unrecorded immune exposures, the donors were nominally healthy at the time of sampling. The PCR contained 60 Vbeta and 13 Jbeta primers. Some clones are missing from TCRdb's copy, which holds only in-frame ones; the method was immunoSEQ multiplex PCR. The sample records about 160,000 clones, 65% to 85% being singletons. Sequenced material: PBMCs. The V and J genes are TRBV4-3 and TRBJ2-1, with D unresolved. The clonotype originates from a woman aged 40 to 49 in good health and CMV-seropositive. The chain's CDR3 is CASSHHNEQFF. Written as DNA, the CDR3 is TGCGCCAGCAGCCACCATAATGAGCAGTTCTTC.